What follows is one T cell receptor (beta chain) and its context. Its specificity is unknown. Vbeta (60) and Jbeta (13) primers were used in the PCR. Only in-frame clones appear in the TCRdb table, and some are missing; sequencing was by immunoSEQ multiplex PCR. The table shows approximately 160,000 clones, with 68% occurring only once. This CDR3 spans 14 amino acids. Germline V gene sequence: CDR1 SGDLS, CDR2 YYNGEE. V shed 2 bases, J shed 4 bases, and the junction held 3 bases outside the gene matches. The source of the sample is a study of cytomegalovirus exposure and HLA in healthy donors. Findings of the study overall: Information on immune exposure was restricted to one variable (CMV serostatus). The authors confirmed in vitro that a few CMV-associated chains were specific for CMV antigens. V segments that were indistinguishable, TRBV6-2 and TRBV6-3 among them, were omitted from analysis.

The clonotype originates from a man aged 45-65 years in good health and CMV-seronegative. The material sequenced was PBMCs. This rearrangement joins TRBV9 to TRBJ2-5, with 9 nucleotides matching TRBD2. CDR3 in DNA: TGTGCCAGCAGCGTTAGCGGGGGCCCAGAGACCCAGTACTTC. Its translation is CASSVSGGPETQYF.